These 12 T cell receptor beta chains were all obtained from the same sample, sequenced in a study of T-cell memory formation after mild COVID-19. TCRdb called the 5' RACE reads again in MiXCR, with one record for every CDR3 protein. This table holds some 190,000 distinct CDR3 sequences, 18% found once. Sequenced: PBMCs or a T cell subset sorted from them (not recorded which). These receptors originate from an adult woman who had mild COVID-19 (a few samples of this study predate the infection). Cell type and time point are not known.

The J gene is TRBJ2-7, the V gene TRBV12-3 or TRBV12-4; D tentatively reads TRBD1 or TRBD2 (6 bases each). This CDR3 region has 15 residues. Trimming cost V 0 bases and J 6 bases, with 15 bases left between them. The CDR3 bases are TGTGCCAGCAGTTTAGCGCAGATAGGGGGGTCCGAGCAGTACTTC. It yields the protein CASSLAQIGGSEQYF.

The chain is built from TRBV7-8 and TRBJ2-5; 8 bases map to TRBD2. The CDR3 length is 14 residues. Germline CDR1 SGHVS, CDR2 FQNEAQ. V trimming: 3 bases; J trimming: 4 bases; junction bases outside the gene matches: 4. The CDR3 protein is CASSFGGGGETQYF. The CDR3 bases are TGTGCCAGCAGCTTCGGGGGGGGAGGAGAGACCCAGTACTTC.

This chain uses TRBV7-6 with TRBJ2-7; D remains ambiguous. The germline V gene has CDR1 SGHVS and CDR2 FNYEAQ. The germline V and J ends were trimmed by 3 bases and 1 base, with 10 bases remaining between them. The length of the CDR3 is 14 residues. The CDR3 DNA reads as TGTGCCAGCAGCTTGCAATCAGGATCCTACGAGCAGTACTTC. This gives the protein CASSLQSGSYEQYF.

V is TRBV5-1 and J is TRBJ2-7, with D unclear. The germline V gene has CDR1 SGHRS and CDR2 YFSETQ. V lost 4 bases and J 4 bases, leaving 12 bases between the germline ends. The CDR3 extends over 13 amino acids. The CDR3 DNA reads TGCGCCAGCAGCCGAGATGAAGGGTACGAGCAGTACTTC. This translates into CASSRDEGYEQYF. The whole variable domain, remainder taken from reference TRBV5-1 and TRBJ2-7, is KAGVTQTPRYLIKTRGQQVTLSCSPISGHRSVSWYQQTPGQGLQFLFEYFSETQRNKGNFPGRFSGRQFSNSRSEMNVSTLELGDSALYLCASSRDEGYEQYFGPGTRLTVT.

A few counts support this clonotype. This chain joins TRBV12-3 or TRBV12-4 and TRBJ2-3; the D is unclear. The CDR3 spans 14 residues. V was trimmed by 7 bases and J by 3 bases, leaving 14 bases between them. Written as DNA, the CDR3 is TGTGCCAGCACCCCCCGGTATGCTACAGATACGCAGTATTTT. Its translation is CASTPRYATDTQYF.

This clonotype has just a few counts. The V gene is TRBV12-3 or TRBV12-4, the J gene TRBJ2-5, with 8 bases aligning to TRBD1. This CDR3 is 14 amino acids long. The trim removed 4 bases at V and 4 bases at J, leaving 5 bases unmatched. CDR3 bases: TGTGCCAGCAGTTCCAGGGGGCCAGGAGAGACCCAGTACTTC. It codes for CASSSRGPGETQYF.

The rearrangement joins TRBV19 to TRBJ1-5; D unclear. The CDR3 is 15 residues long. V dropped 7 bases and J dropped 4 bases, with 17 bases sitting between them. Germline CDR1 and CDR2: LNHDA and SQIVND (reference sequence). The CDR3 here is CASTPGREGNQPQHF. CDR3 nucleotides: TGTGCCAGTACCCCCGGAAGGGAGGGTAATCAGCCCCAGCATTTT.

This clonotype came up a few times. This chain links TRBV21-1 with TRBJ2-7; the D segment call TRBD1 is taken from the table without a DNA check. TRBV21-1 is assigned pseudogene status. The CDR3 has 15 amino acids. DNA for the CDR3: TGTGCCAGCAGCGCCGACCTACAGGGTACCTACGAGCAGTACTTC. It codes for CASSADLQGTYEQYF.

The chain recombines TRBV30 with TRBJ2-7; a weak D match, TRBD2 (5 bases). CDR3 size: 12 residues. Trimming stripped 3 bases from V and 1 base from J, with 7 bases between. CDR1 and CDR2 from the germline V gene are GTSNPN and SVGIG (reference sequence). CDR3 in amino acids: CAWRRASYEQYF. Here the CDR3 DNA reads TGTGCCTGGAGGAGGGCTTCCTACGAGCAGTACTTC.

The chain recombines TRBV29-1 with TRBJ1-1; no clear D. The CDR3 has 13 residues. Germline-derived CDR1 and CDR2 are SQVTM and ANQGSEA. Trimming cost V 3 bases and J 4 bases, with 12 bases left between them. In DNA, the CDR3 is TGCAGCGTTGACCGGGGATTGGGCACTGAAGCTTTCTTT. As protein: CSVDRGLGTEAFF.

This clonotype was found a few times. The chain uses TRBV12-3 or TRBV12-4 and TRBJ2-1; 8 nucleotides line up with TRBD2. The CDR3 runs 15 residues. V lost 5 bases to trimming and J lost 3 bases; unmatched junction nucleotides: 6. CDR3 nucleotides: TGTGCCAGCAGTCAACTAGCGGCAAACTACAATGAGCAGTTCTTC. This sequence encodes CASSQLAANYNEQFF.

This chain connects TRBV20-1 to TRBJ2-3; 9 nucleotides align to TRBD2. Germline loops: CDR1 DFQATT, CDR2 SNEGSKA (reference sequence). The CDR3 spans 15 residues. J was trimmed by 5 bases and V by 2 bases; bases with no gene match: 8. The CDR3 DNA reads TGCAGTGCTAGAAAGGCGGGGGGGCCATTAGATACGCAGTATTTT. Protein product: CSARKAGGPLDTQYF.